A single sample gave rise to the 22 T cell receptor beta chains below, sequenced in a study of control samples from healthy donors and cancer patients. Measured with immunoSEQ multiplex PCR; TCRdb has only the in-frame clones, and not every one. Among about 60,000 clones listed, roughly nine tenths were seen once. Source material: PBMCs. All receptors derive from a woman between 45 and 60 years old with colorectal cancer.

This chain joins TRBV6-1 and TRBJ2-2, with 8 bases identical to TRBD1. The CDR3 totals 13 residues. From germline, CDR1 is MNHNS and CDR2 SASEGT. Trimming at V came to 9 bases and at J to 5 bases, leaving 5 bases not matched to a gene. Written as DNA, the CDR3 is TGTGCCAGTAAGACAGGGGTAACCGGGGAGCTGTTTTTT. It is translated as CASKTGVTGELFF.

The rearrangement links TRBV4-2 to TRBJ1-1, with D possibly being TRBD1 (6 bases). V shed 1 base and J shed 1 base, with 13 bases lying between them. The CDR3 spans 16 residues. The V gene's germline CDR1 is LGHNA and CDR2 YNFKEQ. Written as DNA, the CDR3 is TGTGCCAGCAGCCAAGTGGGGGGCCCCGAGAACACTGAAGCTTTCTTT. Translated: CASSQVGGPENTEAFF.

This chain connects TRBV5-6 to TRBJ2-3; 9 nucleotides align to TRBD1. This CDR3 comprises 14 residues. V shed 4 bases and J 3 bases; nucleotides not matched to a gene: 3. Germline V gene lookup returns CDR1 SGHDT and CDR2 YYEEEE. CDR3 sequence reads: CASSPGQGTDTQYF. In DNA form, the CDR3 reads TGTGCCAGCAGCCCGGGACAGGGAACAGATACGCAGTATTTT.

The gene calls are TRBV5-1 and TRBJ1-1; no definite D call. The CDR3 length is 15 residues. V lost 0 bases and J lost 1, with 10 bases in between. The germline CDR1 and CDR2 sequences are SGHRS and YFSETQ. Here the CDR3 DNA reads TGCGCCAGCAGCTTGGACGGTTCAGAGAACACTGAAGCTTTCTTT. Its translation: CASSLDGSENTEAFF.

Details on this clone: Sequence at one end of the junction differs from germline and may be a read error. The chain recombines TRBV5-1 with TRBJ2-5; tentatively, D is TRBD2 (7 bases). The CDR3 length is 15 residues. The germline CDR1 and CDR2 sequences are SGHRS and YFSETQ. The CDR3 here is CARSRRGDTQETQYF. DNA of the CDR3: TGCGCCCGCAGCCGCCGGGGGGACACCCAAGAGACCCAGTACTTC.

The V and J genes are TRBV24-1 and TRBJ2-1; D call uncertain. Germline V lookup: CDR1 KGHDR, CDR2 SFDVKD. V dropped 5 bases and J dropped 5 bases, with 12 bases sitting between them. The CDR3 has 14 residues. The CDR3, as DNA: TGTGCCACCAGTGCGACGGAACCACACAATGAGCAGTTCTTC. It specifies CATSATEPHNEQFF.

The J gene is TRBJ2-3, the V gene TRBV13; D call uncertain. CDR1 and CDR2 (germline): PRHDT, FYEKMQ (reference sequence). The V end lost 0 bases, the J end lost 0 bases, and 4 bases lay between the germline ends. This CDR3 spans 14 amino acids. The CDR3 reads CASSLGGSTDTQYF. For the CDR3, the DNA is TGTGCCAGCAGCTTAGGGGGTAGCACAGATACGCAGTATTTT.

The CDR3 region has the DNA TGTGCCAGCAGTTACCGACAGTATAGCAATCAGCCCCAGCATTTT. Its protein product is CASSYRQYSNQPQHF. This chain uses TRBV6-5 with TRBJ1-5; D might be TRBD1 (5 bases). From germline, CDR1 is MNHEY and CDR2 SVGAGI. CDR3 length: 15 residues. The V end was cut by 2 bases, the J end by 0 bases, with 8 bases between.

This rearrangement joins TRBV3-1 (or the pseudogene TRBV3-2) to TRBJ1-2; no clear D. The ends were cut back, 1 base at V and 4 bases at J, with 10 bases in the middle. Germline V CDR1 and CDR2: LGHDT, YNNKEL (reference sequence). The CDR3 loop spans 14 amino acids. The CDR3 bases are TGTGCCAGCAGCCAAGGGGAAATCAGCTATGGCTACACCTTC. Its protein is CASSQGEISYGYTF.

The rearrangement joins TRBV11-2 to TRBJ2-5, with 9 bases aligning to TRBD1. Germline lookup yields CDR1 SGHAT and CDR2 FQNNGV. This CDR3 is 15 amino acids long. The ends lost 10 bases at V and 5 bases at J; junction bases unmatched: 14. The CDR3: CATGQGQGTYETQYF. CDR3 in DNA: TGTGCCACAGGGCAGGGACAGGGAACGTACGAGACCCAGTACTTC.

The chain joins TRBV28 to TRBJ1-5, with 7 bases aligning to TRBD1. The trim removed 4 bases at V and 4 bases at J, leaving 10 bases unmatched. The CDR3 covers 16 residues. Germline V CDR1 and CDR2: MDHEN, SYDVKM. The CDR3 loop reads CASSYDQGVGNQPQHF. In DNA form, the CDR3 reads TGTGCCAGCAGTTACGACCAGGGGGTGGGGAATCAGCCCCAGCATTTT.

The chain employs TRBV6-2 or TRBV6-3 and TRBJ1-2; 10 bases agree with TRBD1. The CDR3 contains 16 residues. CDR1 and CDR2 (germline): MNHEY, SVGEGT. Germline trimming cut 2 bases from V and 4 bases from J; bases unmatched to any gene: 7. In nucleotides, the CDR3 is TGTGCCAGCAGTTACCGGACAGGGGGTCAAGGCTATGGCTACACCTTC. It translates to CASSYRTGGQGYGYTF.

The chain couples TRBV27 to TRBJ1-1; D remains ambiguous. This CDR3 contains 13 residues. Trimming cost V 4 bases and J 1 base, with 7 bases left between them. Germline loops: CDR1 MNHEY, CDR2 SMNVEV (reference sequence). The CDR3 region is CASSSGSNTEAFF. The CDR3 DNA reads TGTGCCAGCAGTTCCGGGTCGAACACTGAAGCTTTCTTT.

The chain joins TRBV29-1 to TRBJ2-6; D is unclear. The V gene's germline CDR1 is SQVTM and CDR2 ANQGSEA. The CDR3 extends over 13 amino acids. Trimming stripped 3 bases from V and 1 base from J, with 4 bases between. Here the CDR3 DNA reads TGCAGCGTTGACGGGTCTGGGGCCAACGTCCTGACTTTC. Protein sequence: CSVDGSGANVLTF.

This clone has more than one count but fewer than ten. The chain combines TRBV2 with TRBJ2-7, with D possibly TRBD1 on 6 matching bases. The CDR3 runs to 13 residues. Germline-derived CDR1 and CDR2 are SNHLY and FYNNEI. Deletions cut 6 bases from V and 2 bases from J, with 11 bases between. CDR3 DNA: TGTGCCAGCAGAAGGACAGCGACCTACGAGCAGTACTTC. Amino acid sequence: CASRRTATYEQYF.

The chain employs TRBV7-9 and TRBJ1-1; no clear D. With 3 bases removed from V and 1 base from J, the gap between germline ends came to 9 bases. This CDR3 has 14 amino acids. From germline, CDR1 is SEHNR and CDR2 FQNEAQ (reference sequence). The CDR3 spells CASSFPGGNTEAFF. For the CDR3, the DNA is TGTGCCAGCAGCTTCCCAGGCGGGAACACTGAAGCTTTCTTT.

The chain's CDR3 is CASTERGAYNEQFF. In DNA form, the CDR3 reads TGTGCCAGTACTGAGCGGGGGGCCTACAATGAGCAGTTCTTC. The chain employs TRBV19 and TRBJ2-1, with TRBD2 identical over 9 bases. V shed 7 bases, J shed 2 bases, and the junction held 3 bases outside the gene matches. CDR1 and CDR2 (germline): LNHDA, SQIVND (reference sequence). This CDR3 has 14 amino acids.

V and J are TRBV7-9 and TRBJ2-7; 8 positions agree with TRBD2. This CDR3 region has 14 residues. With 1 base clipped from V and 6 bases from J, the junction kept 5 bases outside the gene matches. Looked up from germline, CDR1 is SEHNR and CDR2 is FQNEAQ (reference sequence). CDR3 protein: CASSLDREGREQYF. CDR3 in DNA: TGTGCCAGCAGCTTAGATCGGGAGGGACGCGAGCAGTACTTC.

The V gene is TRBV19, the J gene TRBJ1-4; no reliable D call. The germline V and J ends were trimmed by 6 bases and 0 bases, with 8 bases remaining between them. The CDR3 is made up of 14 amino acids. From germline, CDR1 is LNHDA and CDR2 SQIVND (reference sequence). The CDR3: CASRKTATNEKLFF. The CDR3 DNA reads TGTGCCAGTAGGAAAACGGCAACTAATGAAAAACTGTTTTTT.

A single count supports this clone. The rearrangement uses TRBV2 and TRBJ2-7, with D perhaps TRBD2 (5 bases). With 4 bases removed from V and 3 bases from J, the gap between germline ends came to 10 bases. The V gene's germline CDR1 is SNHLY and CDR2 FYNNEI. The CDR3 extends over 13 amino acids. The CDR3 DNA reads as TGTGCCAGCAGTGCCACTAGGGTCTACGAGCAGTACTTC. As protein: CASSATRVYEQYF. The complete variable domain, with remaining parts taken from reference TRBV2 and TRBJ2-7, reads EPEVTQTPSHQVTQMGQEVILRCVPISNHLYFYWYRQILGQKVEFLVSFYNNEISEKSEIFDDQFSVERPDGSNFTLKIRSTKLEDSAMYFCASSATRVYEQYFGPGTRLTVT.

The J gene is TRBJ1-3, the V gene TRBV9, with D uncertain. The length of the CDR3 is 14 residues. With 0 bases removed from V and 1 base from J, the gap between germline ends came to 5 bases. Germline V CDR1 and CDR2: SGDLS, YYNGEE. CDR3 nucleotide sequence: TGTGCCAGCAGCGTAGAGATTTCTGGAAACACCATATATTTT. As protein: CASSVEISGNTIYF.

This chain uses TRBV30 with TRBJ1-2, with no clear D. V lost 0 bases to trimming and J lost 4 bases, with 3 bases between them. Germline CDR1 is GTSNPN and CDR2 is SVGIG (reference sequence). This CDR3 is 11 amino acids long. This CDR3 reads CAWSVSYGYTF. As DNA, the CDR3 is TGTGCCTGGAGTGTATCCTATGGCTACACCTTC.